Below, 21 T cell receptor beta chains from the same sample are listed, as sequenced in a study of T-cell reconstitution after alpha-beta-depleted transplantation in children. The authors prepared the TCRbeta library with unique molecular identifiers. TCRdb re-derived calls from the PCR reads in MiXCR, one entry per CDR3 protein. The sample includes 90,000 to 130,000 distinct CDR3 sequences, around 10% of them seen just once. Sequencing was performed on PBMCs, taken before TCRalphabeta/CD19-depleted stem cell transplant. These receptors came from a boy younger than 10 with acute lymphoblastic leukemia, due to receive a stem cell transplant.

This rearrangement joins TRBV6-5 to TRBJ1-6; D not certain. Trimming cost V 3 bases and J 11 bases, with 14 bases left between them. Germline CDR1 reads MNHEY; CDR2 reads SVGAGI. The CDR3 totals 14 residues. The CDR3 region has the DNA TGTGCCAGCAGTTATGGGGAGCTTGGGACACCCCTCCACTTT. Translated: CASSYGELGTPLHF.

Many counts were recorded for this clonotype. The CDR3 bases are TGTGCCAGCAGCTTAGACTCCTTAGCGGGGGAGCAGTTCTTC. This sequence encodes CASSLDSLAGEQFF. The V call is TRBV7-9, the J call TRBJ2-1; TRBD2 matches at 8 bases. The CDR3 extends over 14 amino acids. Germline lookup yields CDR1 SEHNR and CDR2 FQNEAQ (reference sequence). With 1 base clipped from V and 10 bases from J, the junction kept 6 bases outside the gene matches. The whole variable domain, filled in from reference TRBV7-9 and TRBJ2-1, reads DTGVSQNPRHKITKRGQNVTFRCDPISEHNRLYWYRQTLGQGPEFLTYFQNEAQLEKSRLLSDRFSAERPKGSFSTLEIQRTEQGDSAMYLCASSLDSLAGEQFFGPGTRLTVL.

V and J are TRBV10-1 and TRBJ1-1; unclear D gene. Trimming shortened V by 0 bases and J by 6 bases, and 17 bases separated the two germline ends. The CDR3 contains 16 residues. Germline assignment: CDR1 WNHNN and CDR2 SYGVQD (reference sequence). The DNA for the CDR3 is TGCGCCAGCAGTGAGTCGTTGTTTGACACGAGGGCTGAAGCTTTCTTT. It yields the protein CASSESLFDTRAEAFF.

This clonotype was seen a few times. J is TRBJ1-6 and V is TRBV7-2; no clear D. Per germline, CDR1 SGHTA and CDR2 FQGNSA. The V gene lost 1 base and the J gene lost 7 bases, with 11 bases spanning the gap. The CDR3 extends over 15 amino acids. Here the CDR3 reads CASSLVLGINSPLHF. Written as DNA, the CDR3 is TGTGCCAGCAGCTTAGTTCTGGGGATCAATTCACCCCTCCACTTT.

This clonotype occurred many times. A read error may produce the germline difference seen at one junction end. V usage is TRBV7-7 and J usage is TRBJ2-5, with D possibly called TRBD1 or TRBD2 (5 bases each). CDR3 length equals 16 residues. Germline V CDR1 and CDR2: SSHAT, FNYEAQ (reference sequence). The CDR3 DNA reads as TGTGCTAGCAGCTCTGGGGGAAATCAACGGGAAGAGACCCAGTACTTC. Its translation is CASSSGGNQREETQYF.

The V call is TRBV30, the J call TRBJ1-2, with TRBD1 identical over 7 bases. The CDR3 totals 13 residues. V lost 2 bases to trimming and J lost 2 bases; unmatched junction nucleotides: 2. Germline CDR1 reads GTSNPN; CDR2 reads SVGIG (reference sequence). For the CDR3, the DNA is TGTGCCTGGAGTCCACAGGGGAACTATGGCTACACCTTC. It translates to CAWSPQGNYGYTF.

Many counts were recorded for this clonotype. CDR3: CASSWTGGYEQYF. The CDR3 region has the DNA TGTGCCAGCAGTTGGACAGGGGGCTACGAGCAGTACTTC. The V and J genes are TRBV12-3 or TRBV12-4 and TRBJ2-7; 10 bases are a match to TRBD1. This CDR3 has 13 amino acids. Trimming at V came to 4 bases and at J to 3 bases, leaving 0 bases not matched to a gene.

This clonotype was recorded many times. The DNA for the CDR3 is TGTGCCAGCAGTGACTCGGGCGGGAGGGCCTCCGAGCAGTTCTTC. This gives the protein CASSDSGGRASEQFF. The chain carries TRBV6-4 and TRBJ2-1, with 9 bases matching TRBD2. The V segment lost 0 bases and the J segment 10 bases; nucleotides outside the gene matches: 7. The CDR3 contains 15 residues. CDR1 is MRHNA, CDR2 SNTAGT, per germline.

This clonotype was found a few times. The chain combines TRBV7-8 with TRBJ1-1; tentatively, D is TRBD1 (6 bases). This CDR3 is 14 amino acids long. With 5 bases removed from V and 10 bases from J, the gap between germline ends came to 20 bases. From germline, CDR1 is SGHVS and CDR2 FQNEAQ. CDR3 nucleotide sequence: TGTGCCAGCAGCCATAAACAGGGCGCCCTTGCAGCTTTCTTT. Encoded protein: CASSHKQGALAAFF.

This clonotype has a handful of counts. The CDR3 nucleotides are TGTGCCAGCAGTTTAGGGGGGTATAATGAAAAACTGTTTTTT. This codes for CASSLGGYNEKLFF. This chain connects TRBV6-5 to TRBJ1-4; a possible D gene is TRBD1 (6 bases). The CDR3 sequence is 14 residues long. CDR1 is MNHEY, CDR2 SVGAGI, per germline. Trimming cost V 4 bases and J 4 bases, with 10 bases left between them.

The J gene is TRBJ1-4, the V gene TRBV3-1, with no clear D. There are 16 residues in the CDR3. V was pared by 3 bases and J by 2 bases, with 13 bases between. Per germline, CDR1 LGHDT and CDR2 YNNKEL (reference sequence). This CDR3 reads CASSQRLPGTNEKLFF. The CDR3 DNA sequence: TGTGCCAGCAGCCAGCGGCTACCTGGGACTAATGAAAAACTGTTTTTT.

This clonotype was seen a handful of times. The junction does not match germline at one end; this may be a read error. The rearrangement uses TRBV18 and TRBJ2-7; possibly TRBD2 for D (6 bases). CDR1 is KGHSH and CDR2 is LQKENI in the germline V gene. This CDR3 is built from 12 residues. Here the CDR3 reads CASSRDSHEQYF. The CDR3 DNA follows: TGTGCCAGCTCACGGGACTCCCACGAGCAGTACTTC.

The chain links TRBV6-1 to TRBJ2-3; the match to TRBD2 covers 7 bases. The CDR3 runs to 14 residues. Trimming at V came to 5 bases and at J to 7 bases, leaving 9 bases not matched to a gene. Per the germline V gene, CDR1 is MNHNS and CDR2 is SASEGT. Written as DNA, the CDR3 is TGTGCCAGCAGTAGCTCCCGGGAGGCTAATACGCAGTATTTT. This sequence encodes CASSSSREANTQYF.

This clonotype showed up many times. This chain joins TRBV7-9 and TRBJ2-2, with D hard to call. Germline CDR1 reads SEHNR; CDR2 reads FQNEAQ (reference sequence). Trimming removed 2 bases from V and 5 bases from J, with 9 bases in between. The CDR3 is made up of 14 amino acids. The CDR3, as DNA: TGTGCCAGCAGCTTAAGTGCGGCTACCGGGGAGCTGTTTTTT. Translated, it gives CASSLSAATGELFF.

The rearrangement links TRBV20-1 to TRBJ2-3, with 8 bases lining up with TRBD2. V lost 3 bases and J lost 0; bases outside the gene matches: 5. Germline values: CDR1 DFQATT, CDR2 SNEGSKA (reference sequence). The CDR3 runs to 15 residues. This CDR3 reads CSASRASGSTDTQYF. CDR3 sequence (DNA): TGCAGTGCTAGTAGGGCTAGCGGGAGCACAGATACGCAGTATTTT.

This sequence joins TRBV30 and TRBJ2-3; 12 bases agree with TRBD2. The CDR3 spans 17 residues. The germline gives CDR1 GTSNPN, CDR2 SVGIG (reference sequence). V was clipped by 2 bases and J by 4 bases; unmatched bases: 10. The CDR3 DNA sequence: TGTGCCTGGAGTCCCCAAAGGACTAGCGGGATCCCAGATACGCAGTATTTT. The encoded protein is CAWSPQRTSGIPDTQYF.

This rearrangement joins TRBV6-5 to TRBJ2-7, with a weak D call TRBD1 (6 bases). Deletions cut 5 bases from V and 3 bases from J, with 14 bases between. Germline CDR1 MNHEY, CDR2 SVGAGI. CDR3 length equals 14 residues. CDR3: CASSPSGHHYEQYF. DNA of the CDR3: TGTGCCAGCAGTCCCTCGGGACACCACTACGAGCAGTACTTC.

In this sample, this clonotype turned up many times. This chain links TRBV12-3 or TRBV12-4 with TRBJ1-5, with D perhaps matching TRBD1 (6 bases). The CDR3 totals 16 residues. V was clipped by 5 bases and J by 2 bases, with 16 bases between them. The DNA of the CDR3 is TGTGCCAGCAGTAAAATACAGGGTGGGGGCAATCAGCCCCAGCATTTT. It translates to CASSKIQGGGNQPQHF.

The chain has TRBV5-1 and TRBJ1-3, with unresolved D. There are 16 residues in the CDR3. Germline loops: CDR1 SGHRS, CDR2 YFSETQ. Deletions cut 1 base from V and 1 base from J, with 12 bases between. CDR3 DNA sequence: TGCGCCAGCAGCTTGTACGGAGGAAGTTCTGGAAACACCATATATTTT. Protein: CASSLYGGSSGNTIYF. Based on the CDR3 plus reference TRBV5-1 and TRBJ1-3, the full variable domain is KAGVTQTPRYLIKTRGQQVTLSCSPISGHRSVSWYQQTPGQGLQFLFEYFSETQRNKGNFPGRFSGRQFSNSRSEMNVSTLELGDSALYLCASSLYGGSSGNTIYFGEGSWLTVV.

This clonotype was seen repeatedly, ten times or more. The CDR3 DNA reads TGTGCCAGCACCCGACAGGAGGTGAACACTGAAGCTTTCTTT. It encodes CASTRQEVNTEAFF. This sequence joins TRBV12-3 or TRBV12-4 and TRBJ1-1; weak D call: TRBD1 (6 bases). The germline V and J ends were trimmed by 7 bases and 0 bases, with 12 bases remaining between them. The CDR3 runs 14 residues.

The sample holds many counts of this clonotype. V usage is TRBV7-3 and J usage is TRBJ2-1, with a possible D match to TRBD1 (5 bases). This CDR3 contains 16 residues. Germline CDR1 and CDR2: SGHTA and FQGTGA. V was trimmed by 1 base and J by 2 bases, leaving 12 bases between them. This CDR3 reads CASSLIGPDTYNEQFF. The CDR3 DNA reads as TGTGCCAGCAGCTTAATTGGCCCGGACACCTACAATGAGCAGTTCTTC.